A selection of T cell receptor beta chains follows, all from one sample in a study of T cells in Graves' hyperthyroidism and ophthalmopathy. Each CDR3 protein is one row after TCRdb ran MiXCR on the multiplex PCR reads. The table records 400,000 or so distinct CDR3 sequences, about an eighth of them present only once. The sequencing input was blood. Receptor source: a man aged 45-60 years with Graves' ophthalmopathy. The CDR3 runs from the conserved cysteine through the conserved F or W. D genes are given only for firm matches. Rows give clone size only sometimes, using once, few, many, or a class for an expanded clone.

CDR3 DNA,CDR3 protein,J gene,D gene,clone size,V gene
TGTGCCAGCAGCCCGGGACTAGCGGGAGTCGGGAATGAGCAGTTCTTC,CASSPGLAGVGNEQFF,TRBJ2-1,TRBD2,.,TRBV7-9
TGTGCCAGCAGTTCGGACAACTACAATGAGCAGTTCTTC,CASSSDNYNEQFF,TRBJ2-1,.,many,TRBV12-3/TRBV12-4
TGTGCCAGCTCACGTGAGTTGGCAGATACGCAGTATTTT,CASSRELADTQYF,TRBJ2-3,.,many,TRBV18
TGTGCCAGCAGAATGGGGTCGACTAGCAATCAGCCCCAGCATTTT,CASRMGSTSNQPQHF,TRBJ1-5,.,many,TRBV6-1
TGTGCCAGCAGCTTGGAGCGTCGCACAGATACGCAGTATTTT,CASSLERRTDTQYF,TRBJ2-3,.,.,TRBV7-9
TGTGCCAGCGCCACGGAGGAAGGGGCCAACGTCCTGACTTTC,CASATEEGANVLTF,TRBJ2-6,.,.,TRBV28
TGTGCCAGCAGCTTACTAGACAGGGGATCCTACGAGCAGTACTTC,CASSLLDRGSYEQYF,TRBJ2-7,TRBD1,many,TRBV11-2
TGCAGTGCTACCAGGGGGGCCGGAAAACATCAGCCCCAGCATTTT,CSATRGAGKHQPQHF,TRBJ1-5,TRBD1,few,TRBV20-1
TGTGCCAGTTCAGTTGGCAGCCAGCTAGCCAAAAACATTCAGTACTTC,CASSVGSQLAKNIQYF,TRBJ2-4,.,.,TRBV19
TGTGCCAGCAGGTCGGACAGGGGGGTTTACGAGCAGTACTTC,CASRSDRGVYEQYF,TRBJ2-7,TRBD1,many,TRBV28